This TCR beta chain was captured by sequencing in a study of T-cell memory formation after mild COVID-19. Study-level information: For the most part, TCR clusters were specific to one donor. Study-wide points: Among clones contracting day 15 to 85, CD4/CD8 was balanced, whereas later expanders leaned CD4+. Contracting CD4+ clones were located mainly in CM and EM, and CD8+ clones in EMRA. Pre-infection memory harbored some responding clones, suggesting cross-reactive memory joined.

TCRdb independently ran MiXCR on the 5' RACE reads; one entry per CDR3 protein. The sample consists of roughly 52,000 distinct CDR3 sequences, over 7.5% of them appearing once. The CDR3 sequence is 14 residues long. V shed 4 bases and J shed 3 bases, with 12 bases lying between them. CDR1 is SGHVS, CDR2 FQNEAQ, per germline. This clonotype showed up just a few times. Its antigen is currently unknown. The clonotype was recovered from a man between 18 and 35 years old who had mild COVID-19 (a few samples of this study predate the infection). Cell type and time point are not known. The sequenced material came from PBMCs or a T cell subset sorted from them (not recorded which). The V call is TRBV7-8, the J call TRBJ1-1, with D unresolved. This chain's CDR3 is CASSSRREDTEAFF. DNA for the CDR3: TGTGCCAGCAGCTCCCGACGGGAGGACACTGAAGCTTTCTTT.